A single sample is the source of the 5 T cell receptor beta chains below, sequenced in a study of shared clonotypes between healthy human individuals. Sequencing used immunoSEQ multiplex PCR; TCRdb keeps in-frame clones, though not all of them. In the table there are 2 million to 2.5 million clones, roughly 96% of which are singletons. The sample taken for sequencing was naive CD4+ T cells sorted from blood. Subset denoted: CD45RA+ positively selected. Every receptor here comes from a man aged 18 to 30 in good health.

V is TRBV9 and J is TRBJ2-7, with 7 bases lining up with TRBD1. J lost 6 bases, V lost 0 bases, and 9 bases had no gene match. The CDR3 runs 15 residues. Germline CDR1 is SGDLS and CDR2 is YYNGEE. This chain's CDR3 is CASSVGSGTALEQYF. In DNA form, the CDR3 reads TGTGCCAGCAGCGTAGGATCAGGGACAGCCCTCGAGCAGTACTTC.

The chain uses TRBV5-1 and TRBJ1-5, with D possibly TRBD1 on 5 matching bases. Trimming removed 5 bases from V and 9 bases from J, with 15 bases in between. This CDR3 region has 13 residues. Germline V lookup: CDR1 SGHRS, CDR2 YFSETQ. The CDR3 loop reads CASSLVGAPPQHF. For the CDR3, the DNA is TGCGCCAGCAGTCTCGTAGGGGCCCCGCCCCAGCATTTT.

This clone showed up just once. The chain has TRBV5-8 and TRBJ2-1; D call uncertain. The V end was cut by 0 bases, the J end by 4 bases, with 5 bases between. CDR3 size: 13 residues. The germline V gene encodes CDR1 SGHTS and CDR2 YDEGEE. The CDR3 DNA is TGTGCCAGCAGCTTGGAGGCTTACAATGAGCAGTTCTTC. It yields the protein CASSLEAYNEQFF.

The chain joins TRBV7-9 to TRBJ1-1; D not certain. Per the germline V gene, CDR1 is SEHNR and CDR2 is FQNEAQ (reference sequence). The length of the CDR3 is 15 residues. V was trimmed by 0 bases and J by 1 base, leaving 9 bases between them. The CDR3 sequence: CASSLALSGNTEAFF. The CDR3 coding sequence is TGTGCCAGCAGCTTAGCGCTGTCGGGGAACACTGAAGCTTTCTTT. Based on the CDR3 plus reference TRBV7-9 and TRBJ1-1, the full variable domain is DTGVSQNPRHKITKRGQNVTFRCDPISEHNRLYWYRQTLGQGPEFLTYFQNEAQLEKSRLLSDRFSAERPKGSFSTLEIQRTEQGDSAMYLCASSLALSGNTEAFFGQGTRLTVV.

This chain links TRBV28 with TRBJ2-3, with 8 bases matching TRBD2. V gave up 4 bases and J gave up 3 bases; unmatched junction bases: 9. This CDR3 comprises 16 residues. Germline-derived CDR1 and CDR2 are MDHEN and SYDVKM. The CDR3 region has the DNA TGTGCCAGCAGTTCGGGGGGGTTACTGGTTACAGATACGCAGTATTTT. This encodes CASSSGGLLVTDTQYF.